These 3 T cell receptor gamma chains originate from one sample sequenced in a study of human gamma delta and Vdelta1 T cells. TCRdb redid the clone calls on the PCR reads with CATT. Here the sample spans about 980 gamma-chain clones, approximately 4.2% being singletons. The sample consisted of naive CD27+ Vdelta1 gamma-delta T cells from blood. All receptors derive from a human donor in good health.

This clone was counted a few times. The TCRdb protein comes from a much larger clone and disagrees with this DNA's translation at residue 6, likely due to a read error; the protein given here is derived from the DNA. The chain joins TRGV2 to TRGJ1 or TRGJ2. The CDR3 spans 13 residues. J was trimmed by 3 bases and V by 2 bases; bases with no gene match: 4. Germline-derived CDR1 and CDR2 are EGSNGY and YDSYNSKV. CDR3 amino acids: CATWDEPYYKKLF. Here the CDR3 DNA reads TGTGCCACCTGGGACGAGCCTTATTATAAGAAACTCTTT.

A note on this clone: The junction departs from germline at one end; a sequencing error may be responsible. The chain is built from TRGV3 and TRGJ1 or TRGJ2. Per germline, CDR1 VTNTFY and CDR2 YDVSTARD (reference sequence). The CDR3 covers 12 residues. CDR3 region: CATGDSPFKKLF. In DNA, the CDR3 is TGTGCCACCGGGGACAGTCCGTTCAAGAAACTCTTT.

This clone was seen more than once but under ten times. The translation of this DNA and the TCRdb protein of a much larger clone differ at residues 4 and 5, probably owing to a read error; the protein shown here is translated from the DNA. The J gene is TRGJ1 or TRGJ2, the V gene TRGV8. V was pared by 7 bases and J by 0 bases, with 9 bases of the junction left unmatched. Germline assignment: CDR1 VENAVY and CDR2 YDSYNSRV. This CDR3 contains 14 residues. CDR3: CATCYIENYYKKLF. In DNA form, the CDR3 reads TGTGCCACCTGTTATATTGAGAATTATTATAAGAAACTCTTT.